The next 21 T cell receptor beta chains were all read from a single sample in a study of long-term antiretroviral therapy in people with HIV. Sequencing used immunoSEQ v3.0 at survey level. Libraries were prepared by immunoSEQ multiplex PCR; TCRdb keeps only in-frame clonotypes and omits some of them. The sample shows nearly 50,000 clones, around 80% of them seen only once. Here the sequenced sample was unsorted PBMCs, taken 0.8 years after starting antiretroviral therapy. The receptors were gathered from a woman between 18 and 29 years old with HIV.

The chain carries TRBV6-6 and TRBJ2-7; the D call may be TRBD1 or TRBD2 (5 bases each). V was pared by 6 bases and J by 0 bases, with 12 bases between. CDR3 size: 14 residues. The V gene's germline CDR1 is MNHNY and CDR2 SVGAGI (reference sequence). Here the CDR3 reads CASRPVGVSYEQYF. The CDR3 DNA is TGTGCCAGCAGGCCGGTGGGGGTCTCCTACGAGCAGTACTTC.

J is TRBJ2-7 and V is TRBV18, with D hard to call. CDR3 size: 16 residues. Germline V gene data show CDR1 as KGHSH and CDR2 as LQKENI. With 3 bases removed from V and 2 bases from J, the gap between germline ends came to 17 bases. The chain's CDR3 is CASSPIPVAAPYEQYF. The CDR3 DNA sequence: TGTGCCAGCTCACCTATACCGGTGGCCGCTCCCTACGAGCAGTACTTC.

This clone was seen a few times. The V call is TRBV12-5, the J call TRBJ2-1, with D possibly TRBD2 on 5 matching bases. This CDR3 spans 11 amino acids. Trimming cost V 4 bases and J 8 bases, with 6 bases left between them. Germline V gene lookup returns CDR1 LGHNT and CDR2 FRNRAP. The CDR3 DNA reads TGTGCTAGTGGTTACGGGGATGAGCAGTTCTTC. Amino acid sequence: CASGYGDEQFF. Full variable domain (rest looked up from reference TRBV12-5 and TRBJ2-1): DARVTQTPRHKVTEMGQEVTMRCQPILGHNTVFWYRQTMMQGLELLAYFRNRAPLDDSGMPKDRFSAEMPDATLATLKIQPSEPRDSAVYFCASGYGDEQFFGPGTRLTVL.

The chain links TRBV5-6 to TRBJ2-7; 7 nucleotides line up with TRBD1. Per germline, CDR1 SGHDT and CDR2 YYEEEE. V lost 3 bases, J lost 3 bases, and 12 bases stayed unmatched. This CDR3 is built from 16 residues. CDR3 nucleotide sequence: TGTGCCAGCAGCTCCCCCGACGACAGGGCATACTACGAGCAGTACTTC. Translation: CASSSPDDRAYYEQYF.

The chain joins TRBV7-9 to TRBJ2-1; D is uncertain. The CDR3 has 10 amino acids. The V end was cut by 1 base, the J end by 10 bases, with 2 bases between. The germline V gene encodes CDR1 SEHNR and CDR2 FQNEAQ (reference sequence). CDR3: CASSLGEQFF. CDR3 coding DNA: TGTGCCAGCAGCTTAGGGGAGCAGTTCTTC.

There are a few counts of this clone. The CDR3 DNA follows: TGTGCCATCAGGCTCGACAGGAACACCGGGGAGCTGTTTTTT. This codes for CAIRLDRNTGELFF. The J gene is TRBJ2-2, the V gene TRBV10-3, with D perhaps TRBD1 (5 bases). The V end lost 6 bases, the J end lost 1 base, and 9 bases lay between the germline ends. This CDR3 spans 14 amino acids. CDR1 ENHRY and CDR2 SYGVKD come from the germline V gene.

This clone was seen only a few times. V is TRBV5-5 and J is TRBJ1-3; D call uncertain. From germline, CDR1 is SGHKS and CDR2 YYEKEE (reference sequence). V gave up 0 bases and J gave up 4 bases, with 8 bases separating them. The CDR3 covers 14 residues. CDR3 protein: CASSLVGLGNTIYF. The CDR3 DNA reads TGTGCCAGCAGCTTGGTAGGCTTGGGAAACACCATATATTTT.

The V and J genes are TRBV29-1 and TRBJ2-7; 12 bases are a match to TRBD2. The CDR3 totals 14 residues. Germline CDR1 SQVTM, CDR2 ANQGSEA. The junction had 5 bases not matched to a gene; V was cut back by 2 bases and J by 6 bases. The chain's CDR3 is CSVELASGRVEQYF. The CDR3 bases are TGCAGCGTTGAATTGGCTAGCGGGAGGGTCGAGCAGTACTTC.

The J gene is TRBJ2-6, the V gene TRBV11-2; D gene unclear. The germline gives CDR1 SGHAT, CDR2 FQNNGV. This CDR3 has 17 residues. The ends were cut back, 5 bases at V and 0 bases at J, with 14 bases in the middle. CDR3 amino acids: CASSPRPNSSGANVLTF. The CDR3 nucleotides are TGTGCCAGCAGCCCGAGACCCAATTCCTCTGGGGCCAACGTCCTGACTTTC.

The chain has TRBV7-6 and TRBJ2-7, with unresolved D. Trimming took 5 bases from V and 4 from J, leaving 12 bases between them. Germline CDR1 reads SGHVS; CDR2 reads FNYEAQ. The CDR3 length is 13 residues. The CDR3 DNA follows: TGTGCCAGCAGCCAACCGCCCGGATACGAGCAGTACTTC. Its protein product is CASSQPPGYEQYF.

This chain links TRBV10-3 with TRBJ2-7, with D perhaps TRBD1 (6 bases). CDR1 is ENHRY, CDR2 SYGVKD, per germline. This CDR3 comprises 15 residues. V was clipped by 2 bases and J by 2 bases, with 13 bases between them. CDR3 sequence: CAISEEDSPTYEQYF. The CDR3 nucleotides read TGTGCCATCAGTGAGGAGGACAGCCCGACCTACGAGCAGTACTTC.

The rearrangement joins TRBV7-8 to TRBJ2-1; tentative D call: TRBD1 (6 bases). CDR3 size: 13 residues. Trimming removed 1 base from V and 6 bases from J, with 7 bases in between. Germline loops: CDR1 SGHVS, CDR2 FQNEAQ. The CDR3 DNA is TGTGCCAGCAGCTTAGAGGGGGTCAATGAGCAGTTCTTC. Protein product: CASSLEGVNEQFF. Full variable domain (remainder filled in from reference TRBV7-8 and TRBJ2-1): GAGVSQSPRYKVAKRGQDVALRCDPISGHVSLFWYQQALGQGPEFLTYFQNEAQLDKSGLPSDRFFAERPEGSVSTLKIQRTQQEDSAVYLCASSLEGVNEQFFGPGTRLTVL.

J is TRBJ1-5 and V is TRBV5-6; D ambiguous. Between the trimmed V and J ends, which lost 5 bases and 0 bases, there was a span of 6 bases. This CDR3 has 13 amino acids. The V gene's germline CDR1 is SGHDT and CDR2 YYEEEE. The CDR3 sequence: CASRLNSNQPQHF. The CDR3, as DNA: TGTGCCAGCAGGCTAAATAGCAATCAGCCCCAGCATTTT.

The chain joins TRBV28 to TRBJ2-5; D perhaps matches TRBD1 (6 bases). V gave up 2 bases and J gave up 5 bases, with 15 bases separating them. The CDR3 contains 15 residues. Germline-derived CDR1 and CDR2 are MDHEN and SYDVKM. The CDR3 coding sequence is TGTGCCAGCAGTTTAACAGGGATTGACGTGGAGACCCAGTACTTC. This codes for CASSLTGIDVETQYF.

The rearrangement links TRBV10-3 to TRBJ2-1; either TRBD1 or TRBD2 may fit D (5 bases each). The V end was cut by 2 bases, the J end by 6 bases, with 17 bases between. CDR1 is ENHRY and CDR2 is SYGVKD in the germline V gene. The CDR3 covers 16 residues. CDR3 in amino acids: CAISERSGRVSNEQFF. Written as DNA, the CDR3 is TGTGCCATCAGTGAGAGGTCGGGGCGGGTGAGCAATGAGCAGTTCTTC.

This clone was seen a single time. This sequence joins TRBV6-6 and TRBJ2-7; 7 nucleotides agree with TRBD1. Germline V gene lookup returns CDR1 MNHNY and CDR2 SVGAGI (reference sequence). This CDR3 has 15 amino acids. After removal of 6 bases from V and 5 bases from J, the junction contained 13 bases not matched to a gene. The CDR3 is CASRPGTADRDEQYF. In DNA form, the CDR3 reads TGTGCCAGCAGACCCGGGACAGCCGACCGCGACGAGCAGTACTTC.

The chain links TRBV19 to TRBJ1-2, with 7 bases matching TRBD1. Germline V gene lookup returns CDR1 LNHDA and CDR2 SQIVND (reference sequence). The CDR3 has 19 amino acids. The ends lost 0 bases at V and 3 bases at J; junction bases unmatched: 16. The CDR3 protein is CASSIDLPQLLGQHYGYTF. DNA of the CDR3: TGTGCCAGTAGTATAGATCTCCCCCAGCTCCTGGGACAGCACTATGGCTACACCTTC.

J is TRBJ1-4 and V is TRBV19; 8 positions agree with TRBD1. The CDR3 contains 14 residues. CDR1 LNHDA and CDR2 SQIVND come from the germline V gene (reference sequence). Unmatched junction bases numbered 2, after V lost 4 bases and J lost 4 bases. CDR3: CASSTTGVNEKLFF. The CDR3 DNA reads TGTGCCAGTAGTACGACAGGGGTTAATGAAAAACTGTTTTTT.

The chain employs TRBV6-6 and TRBJ2-7; D gene uncertain. Germline CDR1 MNHNY, CDR2 SVGAGI (reference sequence). Between the trimmed V and J ends, which lost 0 bases and 5 bases, there was a span of 17 bases. The length of the CDR3 is 16 residues. Written as DNA, the CDR3 is TGTGCCAGCAGTTACTCGAATTGGGTTAGGAACAACGAGCAGTACTTC. It encodes CASSYSNWVRNNEQYF.

The chain combines TRBV28 with TRBJ2-7; the match to TRBD1 covers 7 bases. The CDR3 is made up of 15 amino acids. The V segment lost 6 bases and the J segment 0 bases; nucleotides outside the gene matches: 8. CDR1 and CDR2 from the germline V gene are MDHEN and SYDVKM. The chain's CDR3 is CASRNRGPTSYEQYF. CDR3 in DNA: TGTGCCAGCAGAAACAGGGGCCCGACCTCCTACGAGCAGTACTTC.

J is TRBJ2-3 and V is TRBV7-2, with 12 positions matching TRBD2. Trimming took 5 bases from V and 3 from J; bases not matched to a gene: 6. Germline V gene data show CDR1 as SGHTA and CDR2 as FQGNSA. CDR3 length: 16 residues. The CDR3 DNA follows: TGTGCCAGCAGCCAGACTAGCGGGAGATTTACAGATACGCAGTATTTT. It yields the protein CASSQTSGRFTDTQYF.